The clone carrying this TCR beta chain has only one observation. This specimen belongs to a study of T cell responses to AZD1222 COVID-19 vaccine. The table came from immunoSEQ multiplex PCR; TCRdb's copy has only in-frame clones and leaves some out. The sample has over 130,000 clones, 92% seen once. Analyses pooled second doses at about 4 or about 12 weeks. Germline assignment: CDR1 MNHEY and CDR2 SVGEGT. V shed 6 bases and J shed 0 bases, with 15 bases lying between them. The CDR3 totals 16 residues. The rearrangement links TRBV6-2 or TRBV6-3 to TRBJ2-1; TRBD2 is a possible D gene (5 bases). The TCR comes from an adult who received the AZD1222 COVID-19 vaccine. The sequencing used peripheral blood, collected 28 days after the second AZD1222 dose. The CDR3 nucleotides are TGTGCCAGCAGCCCTTTCCGCGGAGGCTCCTACAATGAGCAGTTCTTC. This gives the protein CASSPFRGGSYNEQFF.